This entry lists 5 T cell receptor beta chains sequenced from one sample in a study of blood T cell repertoires in COVID-19. Clones were read by immunoSEQ multiplex PCR, and TCRdb kept only the in-frame ones, dropping some. Of fewer than 150,000 clones in the sample, roughly 80% are singletons; the top ten hold less than 5%. The sample consisted of peripheral blood. These receptors all come from a woman older than 75 with acute or convalescent COVID-19.

V and J are TRBV27 and TRBJ2-1; 7 nucleotides line up with TRBD2. CDR1 MNHEY and CDR2 SMNVEV come from the germline V gene (reference sequence). J gave up 14 bases and V 5 bases, and 12 bases lay outside the gene matches. CDR3 length: 13 residues. The CDR3 bases are TGTGCCAGCAGTCCCAGCGGGACTCCGGGGGAGTTCTTC. Translated: CASSPSGTPGEFF.

The chain carries TRBV7-9 and TRBJ2-5, with D possibly matching TRBD1 (5 bases). The V gene lost 5 bases and the J gene lost 5 bases, with 15 bases spanning the gap. CDR1 is SEHNR, CDR2 FQNEAQ, per germline (reference sequence). This CDR3 is built from 14 residues. CDR3 in amino acids: CASSPGRVGETQYF. The CDR3, as DNA: TGTGCCAGCAGCCCCGGCAGGGTTGGGGAGACCCAGTACTTC.

The rearrangement links TRBV27 to TRBJ1-6; 7 bases agree with TRBD1. Germline V gene lookup returns CDR1 MNHEY and CDR2 SMNVEV (reference sequence). The CDR3 is 15 residues long. V lost 0 bases, J lost 8 bases, and 4 bases stayed unmatched. The CDR3 protein is CASSLSGGGYSPLHF. CDR3 nucleotide sequence: TGTGCCAGCAGTTTATCAGGGGGCGGGTATTCACCCCTCCACTTT.

The rearrangement links TRBV5-4 to TRBJ1-2; 7 nucleotides match TRBD1. The CDR3 has 14 residues. The V gene's germline CDR1 is SGHNT and CDR2 YYREEE (reference sequence). V was clipped by 4 bases and J by 4 bases; unmatched bases: 7. For the CDR3, the DNA is TGTGCCAGCAGCCGGGGACAGTGGGGCTATGGCTACACCTTC. Translated, it gives CASSRGQWGYGYTF.

The chain combines TRBV2 with TRBJ1-4; D is unresolved. The germline CDR1 and CDR2 sequences are SNHLY and FYNNEI. The germline V and J ends were trimmed by 2 bases and 7 bases, with 11 bases remaining between them. The CDR3 sequence is 14 residues long. The CDR3 here is CASSEFGLTEKLFF. CDR3 nucleotides: TGTGCCAGCAGTGAATTTGGCCTTACTGAAAAACTGTTTTTT.